The 8 T cell receptor beta chains listed next were all sequenced from one sample in a study of blood T cells in healthy people across ages. Through a sample-barcoded 5' primer and a J-beta primer mix, a second PCR was run for about 7 to 12 cycles. MiXCR was run by TCRdb on the 5' RACE reads, yielding one entry per CDR3 protein. Among over a million distinct CDR3 sequences, roughly 45% were seen once, and the ten largest hold 7.9%. The source material was blood. The receptors were sampled from a woman younger than 30 in good health.

This clonotype was counted a single time. The genes are TRBV6-1 and TRBJ2-7, with TRBD1 as a possible D gene (6 bases). The CDR3 sequence is 13 residues long. The germline gives CDR1 MNHNS, CDR2 SASEGT. Trimming left V 7 bases short and J 5 bases short, with 15 bases between. The CDR3 sequence: CASTHRAWDEQYF. The CDR3 DNA reads TGTGCCAGCACCCACAGGGCCTGGGACGAGCAGTACTTC.

The chain couples TRBV18 to TRBJ2-1; D not resolved. This CDR3 has 14 residues. Germline V gives CDR1 KGHSH, CDR2 LQKENI. Trimming shortened V by 5 bases and J by 9 bases, and 17 bases separated the two germline ends. CDR3 loop: CASSSAIITGEQFF. CDR3 in DNA: TGTGCCAGCTCATCGGCCATCATAACGGGTGAGCAGTTCTTC.

The chain is built from TRBV7-2 and TRBJ2-1; D might be TRBD2 (6 bases). This CDR3 is 19 amino acids long. The V end was cut by 4 bases, the J end by 2 bases, with 24 bases between. Germline assignment: CDR1 SGHTA and CDR2 FQGNSA. The CDR3 is CASSSRTAGQPSTYNEQFF. CDR3 coding DNA: TGTGCCAGCAGCTCGAGAACTGCGGGGCAACCCAGCACCTACAATGAGCAGTTCTTC.

There are a few counts of this clonotype. The CDR3 here is CASSLSEVHEQYF. In DNA form, the CDR3 reads TGTGCCAGCAGTTTATCGGAGGTGCACGAGCAGTACTTC. This rearrangement joins TRBV27 to TRBJ2-7; tentative D call: TRBD2 (5 bases). The CDR3 is 13 residues long. V was cut by 0 bases and J by 5 bases, with 8 bases left in between. Germline V gene lookup returns CDR1 MNHEY and CDR2 SMNVEV (reference sequence).

The V and J genes are TRBV12-3 or TRBV12-4 and TRBJ2-5, with 12 bases that match TRBD2. CDR3 length: 18 amino acids. V was clipped by 3 bases and J by 0 bases; unmatched bases: 8. The CDR3 is CASSFGLAGRRYQETQYF. CDR3 in DNA: TGTGCCAGCAGTTTCGGACTAGCGGGAAGGCGGTACCAAGAGACCCAGTACTTC.

This clonotype was seen more than once but under ten times. This chain joins TRBV7-6 and TRBJ2-5, with 13 bases matching TRBD2. The CDR3 covers 16 residues. Germline V CDR1 and CDR2: SGHVS, FNYEAQ. J lost 11 bases, V lost 5 bases, and 14 bases had no gene match. DNA of the CDR3: TGTGCCAGCAGCCGGACTAGCGGGGGCCCCGTAAATGAGCAGTACTTC. Translated, it gives CASSRTSGGPVNEQYF.

The CDR3 DNA follows: TGTGCCAGCAGCTCCAGACAGGGGGGAAACATTCAGTACTTC. Translated, it gives CASSSRQGGNIQYF. The chain links TRBV6-6 to TRBJ2-7; 9 nucleotides match TRBD1. The J call is uncertain, as TRBJ2-4 better fits the DNA end. CDR1 is MNHNY and CDR2 is SVGAGI in the germline V gene (reference sequence). This CDR3 contains 14 residues.

This clonotype was seen a handful of times. This sequence joins TRBV2 and TRBJ2-7, with 9 bases that match TRBD2. CDR1 and CDR2 (germline): SNHLY, FYNNEI. V dropped 3 bases and J dropped 1; count of bases not matched to a gene: 1. The CDR3 runs 14 residues. CDR3 region: CASSDAGGSYEQYF. In DNA form, the CDR3 reads TGTGCCAGCAGTGACGCGGGGGGGTCCTACGAGCAGTACTTC.